This is a list of T cell receptor beta chains from one sample in a study of Graves' ophthalmopathy and Graves' hyperthyroidism. TCRdb recomputed calls from the multiplex PCR reads with MiXCR, one row per CDR3 protein. The table lists some 350,000 distinct CDR3 sequences, roughly 15% of them singletons. Sample: peripheral blood. These receptors all stem from an adult woman with stable Graves' hyperthyroidism. The CDR3 runs from the conserved cysteine through the conserved F or W.

V gene	J gene	CDR3 protein
TRBV5-4	TRBJ1-6	CASSLQTNSPLHF
TRBV19	TRBJ2-7	CASSNHVMPRGEQYF
TRBV7-3	TRBJ2-7	CASSSMDRYEQYF
TRBV6-1	TRBJ2-7	CASSRPGQGFYEQYF
TRBV29-1	TRBJ1-2	CSVEGGTAPRGYTF
TRBV15	TRBJ2-7	CATSRGQGVSYEQYF
TRBV12-3/TRBV12-4	TRBJ1-6	CASSLLSWGRGNSPLHF
TRBV6-1	TRBJ1-5	CASRGTGEHF
TRBV27	TRBJ1-2	CASSRTEFYGYTF
TRBV5-5	TRBJ1-6	CASSFLISSDRGTLHF
TRBV11-2	TRBJ2-5	CASSQNRGTETQYF
TRBV28	TRBJ2-7	CASSLSPTVYEQYF
TRBV4-1	TRBJ2-7	CASSQEGFSEQYF
TRBV30	TRBJ1-2	CAWSSTSTVNYGYTF
TRBV20-1	TRBJ2-7	CSARPSGISFSYEQYF
TRBV7-2	TRBJ2-4	CASSFRGQAGDIQYF
TRBV28	TRBJ2-7	CASRLPGSYEQYF
TRBV5-1	TRBJ1-1	CASSLVWTGNTEAFF
TRBV6-5	TRBJ1-1	CASSPWTDYSDTEAFF
TRBV15	TRBJ1-5	CATSRGQYSNQPQHF
TRBV19	TRBJ2-7	CASSIHQAGPTYEQYF
TRBV12-5	TRBJ2-5	CASGPTWGDETQYF
TRBV2	TRBJ1-1	CASRAVRQGNTEAFF
TRBV11-1	TRBJ1-1	CASSLFPTRQVWGTEAFF
TRBV5-1	TRBJ2-7	CASSLNRWYEQYF
TRBV12-3/TRBV12-4	TRBJ1-6	CASSLGNPVTPLHF
TRBV6-2/TRBV6-3	TRBJ1-1	CASSYKGIITEAFF
TRBV2	TRBJ1-5	CASSGFYNLQPQHF
TRBV6-2/TRBV6-3	TRBJ1-1	CASSYFRGLGNTEAFF
TRBV6-2/TRBV6-3	TRBJ1-1	CASREPDRANTEAFF
TRBV2	TRBJ1-1	CASRGVGQGSEAFF
TRBV4-1	TRBJ1-2	CASSHTGGDYGYTF
TRBV6-5	TRBJ1-3	CASSYPQGSGNTIYF
TRBV28	TRBJ1-1	CASIPQGGDTEAFF
TRBV18	TRBJ1-1	CASSPLNSFHTEAFF
TRBV5-1	TRBJ2-2	CASSLTTGPLGELFF
TRBV20-1	TRBJ2-4	CSARDSRVGNIKYF
TRBV20-1	TRBJ1-2	CSAINTLVNTF
TRBV29-1	TRBJ2-5	CSVDKGGTQYF
TRBV6-1	TRBJ2-7	CASSEASGTGAHEQYF
TRBV15	TRBJ1-2	CATSRGGTENYGYTF
TRBV20-1	TRBJ1-1	CSARQGVNTEAFF
TRBV11-2	TRBJ2-7	CASSFGALGYEQYF
TRBV4-1	TRBJ2-7	CASSQDLGLTTYEQYF
TRBV4-3	TRBJ1-1	CASSQGYQSLEAFF
TRBV7-9	TRBJ2-2	CASSLTRLADGTGELFF
TRBV3-1	TRBJ1-1	CASSQTLRGTEAFF
TRBV15	TRBJ2-5	CATSRIEQEETQYF